What follows are 4 T cell receptor beta chains derived from one specimen sequenced in a study of blood T cells in healthy people across ages. A second PCR, run for roughly 7 to 11 cycles, used a sample-barcoded 5' primer plus a J-beta primer mix. From the 5' RACE reads, TCRdb called clonotypes with MiXCR, one entry per CDR3 protein. The sample holds over 500,000 distinct CDR3 sequences; over 40% are singletons and the top ten take around an eighth. Sequencing was carried out using blood. These receptors originate from a woman of 80 years or more in good health.

CDR3 protein: CASTLGTDEQFF. The DNA of the CDR3 is TGTGCCAGCACCCTTGGTACCGATGAGCAGTTCTTC. This sequence joins TRBV12-3 or TRBV12-4 and TRBJ2-1; D is unresolved. CDR3 length: 12 residues. V lost 7 bases and J 8 bases, leaving 12 bases between the germline ends.

V gene TRBV5-1 combines with J gene TRBJ2-1; TRBD1 aligns across 9 bases. V was pared by 4 bases and J by 4 bases, with 9 bases of the junction left unmatched. This CDR3 is built from 16 residues. CDR1 is SGHRS, CDR2 YFSETQ, per germline. The DNA of the CDR3 is TGCGCCAGCAGCCCGAGACAGGGGGGAATTTACAATGAGCAGTTCTTC. Protein: CASSPRQGGIYNEQFF.

The chain employs TRBV20-1 and TRBJ2-1; 7 bases are shared with TRBD2. The V and J ends lost 3 bases and 0 bases, in that order; junction bases with no gene match: 20. CDR1 and CDR2 from the germline V gene are DFQATT and SNEGSKA (reference sequence). CDR3 length: 20 amino acids. The CDR3 nucleotides are TGCAGTGCTAGCAGCGGGATAGGTAAATGGCCGGAGGGCTCCTACAATGAGCAGTTCTTC. It specifies CSASSGIGKWPEGSYNEQFF.

The chain joins TRBV2 to TRBJ1-4; D remains ambiguous. The CDR3 has 14 amino acids. Germline V gene data show CDR1 as SNHLY and CDR2 as FYNNEI. The V end lost 6 bases, the J end lost 5 bases, and 13 bases lay between the germline ends. Here the CDR3 reads CASRSRVPNEKLFF. In DNA, the CDR3 is TGTGCCAGCAGGTCTCGGGTACCCAATGAAAAACTGTTTTTT.